These T cell receptor beta chains were read from a single sample in a study of T cells after yellow fever vaccination. TCRdb independently ran MiXCR on the 5' RACE reads; one entry per CDR3 protein. The sample lists fewer than 450,000 distinct CDR3 sequences; under 14% were seen once. Sequencing was performed on PBMCs, taken on the day of the first yellow fever vaccination. All receptors come from a man in his late teens or twenties who received the YFV17D yellow fever vaccine. CDR3s include the opening cysteine and the closing phenylalanine or tryptophan. The D gene is left open where the match is weak. Only some rows state a clone size, as once, few, many or a class for expanded clones.

size,V,J,D,DNA,CDR3
NA,TRBV29-1,TRBJ2-2,NA,TGCAGCGTTGAAGATCATGGGGTGAACACCGGGGAGCTGTTTTTT,CSVEDHGVNTGELFF
few,TRBV12-3/TRBV12-4,TRBJ2-2,NA,TGTGCCAGCAGGTTCGGGGCCGGGGAGCTGTTTTTT,CASRFGAGELFF
once,TRBV30,TRBJ1-1,NA,TGTGCCCGTACTAGGGGAGGGGATGAAGCTTTCTTT,CARTRGGDEAFF
NA,TRBV20-1,TRBJ1-5,NA,TGCAGTGCTAGAGGGGGCGGGTCCGTCCATCAGCCCCAGCATTTT,CSARGGGSVHQPQHF
NA,TRBV7-2,TRBJ2-4,TRBD2,TGTGCCAGCAGCCCGGGACTAGCGGTTTACATTCAGTACTTC,CASSPGLAVYIQYF
NA,TRBV20-1,TRBJ2-1,TRBD2,TGCAGTGCTAGAGTAACTAGCGGGGGGAGCTCCTACAATGAGCAGTTCTTC,CSARVTSGGSSYNEQFF
NA,TRBV4-2,TRBJ1-4,NA,TGTGCCAGCAGCCAAGATCGCAGGGTTAGGGAAAAACTGTTTTTT,CASSQDRRVREKLFF
NA,TRBV10-1,TRBJ1-6,NA,TGCGCCAGCAGTGACTTGTCCAATTCACCCCTCCACTTT,CASSDLSNSPLHF
NA,TRBV28,TRBJ2-2,NA,TGTGCCAGCAGGCTTCCACTCGCGAACACCGGGGAGCTGTTTTTT,CASRLPLANTGELFF
NA,TRBV12-3/TRBV12-4,TRBJ1-1,NA,TGTGCCAGCAAGATAAAGGGGGGCTTGGATGAAGCTTTCTTT,CASKIKGGLDEAFF
NA,TRBV12-3/TRBV12-4,TRBJ2-1,TRBD1,TGTGCCAGCAGTCTGACAGGGCGTGAGCATTTCTTC,CASSLTGREHFF
few,TRBV29-1,TRBJ1-1,NA,TGCAGCGTTGTTTTCGGCCCGAACACTGAAGCTTTCTTT,CSVVFGPNTEAFF
NA,TRBV15,TRBJ2-4,NA,TGTGCCACCAGCAGAGATAAAAGTCGCCAATCCAAAAACATTCAGTACTTC,CATSRDKSRQSKNIQYF
NA,TRBV9,TRBJ2-1,NA,TGTGCCAGCAGCGTAGGGTCGGTGGGGTACAATGAGCAGTTCTTC,CASSVGSVGYNEQFF
many,TRBV7-2,TRBJ2-5,NA,TGTGCCAGCAGTCCTAATGCCCCGACTAGTCCAGAGACCCAGTACTTC,CASSPNAPTSPETQYF
NA,TRBV20-1,TRBJ1-2,NA,TGCAGTGCCACGACCGAAGGGGAAGGCGCCTACTTCTATGGCTACACCTTC,CSATTEGEGAYFYGYTF
NA,TRBV11-2,TRBJ2-5,NA,TGTGCCAGCTGGGTTTGGGGCAGCGGAGAGACCCAGTACTTC,CASWVWGSGETQYF
NA,TRBV29-1,TRBJ2-3,TRBD1,TGCAGCGTGGGGACAGGGTTGACCACAGATACGCAGTATTTT,CSVGTGLTTDTQYF
NA,TRBV28,TRBJ2-2,TRBD2,TGTGCCAGCAACTTATTAGCGGGGAGGGCCGGGGAGCTGTTTTTT,CASNLLAGRAGELFF
few,TRBV4-2,TRBJ2-5,NA,TGTGCCAGCAGCCAAGAAGGCTACCAAGAGACCCAGTACTTC,CASSQEGYQETQYF
few,TRBV7-2,TRBJ1-4,NA,TGTGCCAGCACCGTAGGGTTAAGAGGGGAAAAACTGTTTTTT,CASTVGLRGEKLFF
NA,TRBV30,TRBJ1-1,NA,TGTGCCTGGGACAGGATGAACACTGAAGCTTTCTTT,CAWDRMNTEAFF
NA,TRBV11-2,TRBJ1-2,TRBD1,TGTGCCAGCAGCGGATTCCGGGACAGGGCGGCTGGCTACACCTTC,CASSGFRDRAAGYTF
few,TRBV4-1,TRBJ2-5,NA,TGCGCCAGCAGCCGTTCGGGTTACCAAGAGACCCAGTACTTC,CASSRSGYQETQYF
many,TRBV5-1,TRBJ2-5,NA,TGCGCCAGCAGCTTGGCCGTGGGGTACCAAGAGACCCAGTACTTC,CASSLAVGYQETQYF
few,TRBV12-3/TRBV12-4,TRBJ2-5,TRBD1,TGTGCCAGCAGCCGGGGACAGGGTTGGAGAGAGACCCAGTACTTC,CASSRGQGWRETQYF
few,TRBV12-3/TRBV12-4,TRBJ2-2,NA,TGTGCCAGCAGTTTATCGGTATTCGGCGGGGAGCTGTTTTTT,CASSLSVFGGELFF
few,TRBV10-3,TRBJ2-1,NA,TGTGCCATCAGTGGGTCACAGAATGAGCAGTTCTTC,CAISGSQNEQFF
many,TRBV29-1,TRBJ1-1,NA,TGCAGCGTTACTCGGACACTCATGAACACTGAAGCTTTCTTT,CSVTRTLMNTEAFF
NA,TRBV7-2,TRBJ1-1,NA,TGTGCCAGCAGCTTTAGCAGGTGGAACACTGAAGCTTTCTTT,CASSFSRWNTEAFF
NA,TRBV2,TRBJ2-2,TRBD2,TGTGCCAGCGGCGGAGCGGGGGGGTACACCGGGGAGCTGTTTTTT,CASGGAGGYTGELFF
NA,TRBV27,TRBJ2-1,TRBD1,TGTGCCAGCAGGGTCGGACAGGGTTCCTACAATGAGCAGTTCTTC,CASRVGQGSYNEQFF
few,TRBV18,TRBJ2-1,NA,TGTGCCAGCTCACCACGGCAGGACTCGGGTGAGCAGTTCTTC,CASSPRQDSGEQFF
NA,TRBV12-3/TRBV12-4,TRBJ2-1,TRBD1,TGTGCCAGCAGTGACCCGACAGGGGGCTTCGATGAGCAGTTCTTC,CASSDPTGGFDEQFF
NA,TRBV5-1,TRBJ1-1,TRBD1,TGCGCCAGCAGCTCGGACAGGGGGCGAGGGATTTCTGAAGCTTTCTTT,CASSSDRGRGISEAFF
NA,TRBV6-5,TRBJ2-1,NA,TGTGCCAGCAGTTACTCTAGCGGCCGCTACAATGAGCAGTTCTTC,CASSYSSGRYNEQFF
NA,TRBV12-3/TRBV12-4,TRBJ2-1,TRBD1,TGTGCCAGCAGCCAACCTCCGGGACAGGTCTACAATGAGCAGTTCTTC,CASSQPPGQVYNEQFF
few,TRBV20-1,TRBJ2-1,TRBD1,TGCAGTGTTTGGGACAGCTCCTACAATGAGCAGTTCTTC,CSVWDSSYNEQFF
NA,TRBV28,TRBJ1-2,TRBD1,TGTGCCAGCAGTTTCCGGGACAGGGCGGCCTTGGGGGGCTACACCTTC,CASSFRDRAALGGYTF
few,TRBV11-2,TRBJ1-1,NA,TGTGCCAGCAGCTTCGCAGGGAGTAATACTGAAGCTTTCTTT,CASSFAGSNTEAFF
many,TRBV20-1,TRBJ2-3,TRBD1,TGCAGTGCCCATCGACCGACAGGGACCACAGATACGCAGTATTTT,CSAHRPTGTTDTQYF
many,TRBV5-1,TRBJ2-3,NA,TGCGCCAGCAGCTTGAAGGCGGATTCTGCAGATACGCAGTATTTT,CASSLKADSADTQYF
NA,TRBV27,TRBJ1-2,NA,TGTGCCAGCGCCCTACGGGGGTACTATGGCTACACCTTC,CASALRGYYGYTF
NA,TRBV5-4,TRBJ1-1,TRBD1,TGTGCCAGCAGCTCCCCCGGGACAGGGCTCACTGAAGCTTTCTTT,CASSSPGTGLTEAFF
NA,TRBV3-1,TRBJ1-4,NA,TGTGCCAGCAGCCTAACAACTAATGAAAAACTGTTTTTT,CASSLTTNEKLFF
NA,TRBV7-7,TRBJ2-3,NA,TGTGCCAGCAGCTTAGCGCTTCTAGATACGCAGTATTTT,CASSLALLDTQYF
many,TRBV12-3/TRBV12-4,TRBJ2-3,NA,TGTGCCAGCAGTCCCTCCGGGGCAGATACGCAGTATTTT,CASSPSGADTQYF
few,TRBV6-6,TRBJ1-2,NA,TGTGCCGTCGAACAGGGAGTGAGCTACACCTTC,CAVEQGVSYTF
NA,TRBV6-2/TRBV6-3,TRBJ1-5,NA,TGTGCCAGCTCCCGTGCAGGGATCAATCAGCCCCAGCATTTT,CASSRAGINQPQHF
few,TRBV13,TRBJ1-1,NA,TGTGGATCCCGAGGATCCGGACGAGAAGCTTTCTTT,CGSRGSGREAFF
NA,TRBV15,TRBJ2-5,NA,TGTGCCACCAGAGGGACACCTAAAGAGACCCAGTACTTC,CATRGTPKETQYF
many,TRBV19,TRBJ2-1,NA,TGTGCCAGTAGTATAGACGGGACTCCGAGCTCCTACAATGAGCAGTTCTTC,CASSIDGTPSSYNEQFF
few,TRBV4-1,TRBJ1-3,TRBD1,TGCGCCAGCAGCTACCGGGACAGGGGCTACACCATATATTTT,CASSYRDRGYTIYF
NA,TRBV5-1,TRBJ2-3,NA,TGCGCCAGCAGCCAAACAGGCGCCCTTAGCACAGATACGCAGTATTTT,CASSQTGALSTDTQYF
NA,TRBV3-1,TRBJ1-5,NA,TGTGCCAGCAGCCAGGGTGTTGTGAAGCCCCAGCATTTT,CASSQGVVKPQHF